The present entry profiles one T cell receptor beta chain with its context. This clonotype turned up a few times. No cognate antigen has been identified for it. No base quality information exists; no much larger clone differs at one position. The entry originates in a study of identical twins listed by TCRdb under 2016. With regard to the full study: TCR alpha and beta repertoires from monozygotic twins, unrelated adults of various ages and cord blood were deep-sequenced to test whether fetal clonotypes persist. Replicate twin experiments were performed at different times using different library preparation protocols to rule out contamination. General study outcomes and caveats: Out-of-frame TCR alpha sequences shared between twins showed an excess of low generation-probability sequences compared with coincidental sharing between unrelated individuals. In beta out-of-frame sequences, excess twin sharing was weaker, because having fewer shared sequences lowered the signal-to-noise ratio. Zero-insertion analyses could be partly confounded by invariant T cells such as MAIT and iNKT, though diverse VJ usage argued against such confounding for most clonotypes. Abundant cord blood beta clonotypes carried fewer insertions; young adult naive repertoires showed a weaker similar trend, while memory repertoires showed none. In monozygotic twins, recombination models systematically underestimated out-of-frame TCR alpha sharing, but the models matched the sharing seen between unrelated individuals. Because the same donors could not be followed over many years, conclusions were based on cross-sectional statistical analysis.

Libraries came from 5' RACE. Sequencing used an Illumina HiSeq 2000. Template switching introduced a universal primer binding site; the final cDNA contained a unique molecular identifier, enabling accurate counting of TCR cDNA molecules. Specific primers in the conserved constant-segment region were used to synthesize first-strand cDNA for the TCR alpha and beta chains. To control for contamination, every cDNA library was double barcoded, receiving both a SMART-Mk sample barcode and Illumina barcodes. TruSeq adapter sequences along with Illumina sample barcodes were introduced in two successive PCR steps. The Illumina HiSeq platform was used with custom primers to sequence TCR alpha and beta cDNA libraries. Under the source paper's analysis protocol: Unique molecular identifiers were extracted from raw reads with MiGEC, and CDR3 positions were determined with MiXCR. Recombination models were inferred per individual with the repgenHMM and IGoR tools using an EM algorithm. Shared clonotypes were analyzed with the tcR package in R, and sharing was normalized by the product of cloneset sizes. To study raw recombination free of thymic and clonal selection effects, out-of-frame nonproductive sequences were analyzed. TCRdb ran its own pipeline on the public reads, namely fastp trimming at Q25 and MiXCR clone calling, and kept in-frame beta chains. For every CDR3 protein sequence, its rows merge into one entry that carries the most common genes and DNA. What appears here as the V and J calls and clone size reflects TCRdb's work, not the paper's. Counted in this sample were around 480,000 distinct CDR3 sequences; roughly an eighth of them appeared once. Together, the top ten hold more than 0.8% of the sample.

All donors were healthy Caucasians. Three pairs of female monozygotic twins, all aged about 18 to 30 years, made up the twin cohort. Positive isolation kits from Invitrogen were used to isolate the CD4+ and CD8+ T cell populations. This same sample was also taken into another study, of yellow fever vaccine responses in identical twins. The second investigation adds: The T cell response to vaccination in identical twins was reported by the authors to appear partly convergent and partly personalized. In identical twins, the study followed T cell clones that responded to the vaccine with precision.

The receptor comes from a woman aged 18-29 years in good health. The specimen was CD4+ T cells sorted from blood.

CDR3 reads: CSARDRRTGLLEQYF. The nucleotide sequence reads as follows: TGCAGTGCTAGAGATCGGAGGACAGGGCTACTCGAGCAGTACTTC. The V and J segments used are TRBV20-1 and TRBJ2-7, and 8 junctional nucleotides match TRBD1. Clipping removes 0 bases from V and 6 bases from J, with 10 as the unmatched junction base count. Measured from the cysteine to the phenylalanine, the CDR3 is 15 residues long. Just the 45-base CDR3 DNA is kept, in frame starting at base 1. In the germline V gene (reference sequence), CDR1 corresponds to DFQATT and CDR2 to SNEGSKA.